The 24 T cell receptor beta chains in this list originate from one sample, sequenced in a study of blood T cell repertoires in COVID-19. Repertoires were generated with immunoSEQ multiplex PCR, while TCRdb's copy carries only in-frame clones and drops some. The sample holds some 320,000 clones, just under 90% seen once. The specimen was peripheral blood. These receptors came from a woman in her 30s with COVID-19, enrolled during active disease.

The chain is built from TRBV24-1 and TRBJ1-1; D is possibly TRBD1 (6 bases). Germline V gene lookup returns CDR1 KGHDR and CDR2 SFDVKD. This CDR3 has 14 residues. V was pared by 4 bases and J by 6 bases, with 14 bases between. This chain's CDR3 is CATSDAGAVSEAFF. Written as DNA, the CDR3 is TGTGCCACCAGTGACGCAGGGGCGGTTTCTGAAGCTTTCTTT.

The rearrangement joins TRBV3-1 (or the pseudogene TRBV3-2) to TRBJ2-3, with D maybe TRBD2 (6 bases). Trimming took off 5 bases at V and 0 bases at J, with 15 bases between the two ends. The CDR3 runs 16 residues. Germline loops: CDR1 LGHDT, CDR2 YNNKEL (reference sequence). In DNA, the CDR3 is TGTGCCAGCAGCTCCTTAGCGGACACAAGCACAGATACGCAGTATTTT. Protein: CASSSLADTSTDTQYF.

The chain uses TRBV5-6 and TRBJ1-2, with D perhaps TRBD1 (5 bases). The CDR3 covers 11 residues. Between the trimmed V and J ends, which lost 7 bases and 3 bases, there was a span of 7 bases. The germline V gene encodes CDR1 SGHDT and CDR2 YYEEEE. The CDR3 sequence: CASGGDYGYTF. The CDR3 bases are TGTGCCAGCGGGGGGGACTATGGCTACACCTTC.

This chain connects TRBV5-4 to TRBJ1-3, with D tentatively TRBD1 (6 bases). The CDR3 consists of 17 residues. V was cut by 4 bases and J by 0 bases, with 17 bases left in between. Germline V gene data show CDR1 as SGHNT and CDR2 as YYREEE (reference sequence). The CDR3 DNA reads TGTGCCAGCAGCGGAGCCGGGACACTCTCCTCTGGAAACACCATATATTTT. Encoded protein: CASSGAGTLSSGNTIYF. The whole variable domain, remainder taken from reference TRBV5-4 and TRBJ1-3, is ETGVTQSPTHLIKTRGQQVTLRCSSQSGHNTVSWYQQALGQGPQFIFQYYREEENGRGNFPPRFSGLQFPNYSSELNVNALELDDSALYLCASSGAGTLSSGNTIYFGEGSWLTVV.

The CDR3 spells CASSLFTDDTEAFF. CDR3 DNA sequence: TGTGCCAGCAGTTTATTTACAGATGACACTGAAGCTTTCTTT. The chain is built from TRBV27 and TRBJ1-1; D unclear. Per germline, CDR1 MNHEY and CDR2 SMNVEV (reference sequence). This CDR3 is 14 amino acids long. V was trimmed by 1 base and J by 3 bases, leaving 9 bases between them.

The chain has TRBV7-9 and TRBJ2-1; TRBD2 matches at 9 bases. The trim removed 1 base at V and 5 bases at J, leaving 0 bases unmatched. CDR3 length: 14 residues. In germline, CDR1 is SEHNR, CDR2 FQNEAQ (reference sequence). CDR3 sequence reads: CASSLGTSDNEQFF. Here the CDR3 DNA reads TGTGCCAGCAGCTTAGGGACTAGCGACAATGAGCAGTTCTTC.

V is TRBV3-1 (or the pseudogene TRBV3-2) and J is TRBJ2-5; TRBD2 might be the D (7 bases). Germline V gene sequence: CDR1 LGHDT, CDR2 YNNKEL (reference sequence). The CDR3 is made up of 16 amino acids. The V end was cut by 0 bases, the J end by 3 bases, with 14 bases between. CDR3 in amino acids: CASSQDPRGREETQYF. CDR3 nucleotides: TGTGCCAGCAGCCAAGATCCGCGGGGGCGGGAAGAGACCCAGTACTTC.

This clone appeared a few times. The chain carries TRBV5-4 and TRBJ1-2; the match to TRBD1 covers 7 bases. Germline CDR1 and CDR2: SGHNT and YYREEE (reference sequence). V dropped 4 bases and J dropped 7; count of bases not matched to a gene: 13. The CDR3 is made up of 15 amino acids. The CDR3 DNA follows: TGTGCCAGCAGCCATCCGGACAGGAAGGTTGGTGGCTACACCTTC. Translated, it gives CASSHPDRKVGGYTF. Variable domain in full (rest from reference TRBV5-4 and TRBJ1-2): ETGVTQSPTHLIKTRGQQVTLRCSSQSGHNTVSWYQQALGQGPQFIFQYYREEENGRGNFPPRFSGLQFPNYSSELNVNALELDDSALYLCASSHPDRKVGGYTFGSGTRLTVV.

The CDR3 nucleotides read TGTGCCAGCAGTTCGGGACAGGGACAGTACTTC. Residues: CASSSGQGQYF. The chain links TRBV27 to TRBJ2-7; 9 nucleotides match TRBD1. V was clipped by 4 bases and J by 10 bases; unmatched bases: 2. Germline loops: CDR1 MNHEY, CDR2 SMNVEV (reference sequence). The CDR3 runs to 11 residues.

This chain joins TRBV7-9 and TRBJ2-7; TRBD1 agrees at 8 bases. The CDR3 totals 16 residues. From germline, CDR1 is SEHNR and CDR2 FQNEAQ (reference sequence). V shed 5 bases and J 0 bases; nucleotides not matched to a gene: 9. The CDR3 DNA is TGTGCCAGCAGCCAACGCCGGGACAGGAACTCCTACGAGCAGTACTTC. This codes for CASSQRRDRNSYEQYF.

V and J are TRBV6-5 and TRBJ1-4, with D perhaps matching TRBD1 (6 bases). CDR1 and CDR2 (germline): MNHEY, SVGAGI. This CDR3 is 14 amino acids long. The V and J ends lost 2 bases and 5 bases respectively, with 9 bases between them. This CDR3 is CASSYGDRNEKLFF. The CDR3 region has the DNA TGTGCCAGCAGTTACGGCGACAGGAATGAAAAACTGTTTTTT.

This clone was picked up one time. V and J are TRBV9 and TRBJ2-2; TRBD1 aligns across 7 bases. With V trimmed by 3 bases and J by 4 bases, 3 bases remained unmatched. Germline CDR1 is SGDLS and CDR2 is YYNGEE. The CDR3 contains 14 residues. CDR3 DNA: TGTGCCAGCAGCGCCGACAGGGTCACCGGGGAGCTGTTTTTT. This codes for CASSADRVTGELFF.

This clone was found once. The gene calls are TRBV9 and TRBJ2-1, with 10 bases aligning to TRBD2. This CDR3 has 14 amino acids. Germline V gene data show CDR1 as SGDLS and CDR2 as YYNGEE. V lost 3 bases, J lost 9 bases, and 6 bases stayed unmatched. Here the CDR3 reads CASSDASGGGEQFF. The CDR3 DNA reads as TGTGCCAGCAGCGACGCTAGCGGGGGCGGTGAGCAGTTCTTC.

On this clone: Relative to the germline gene, one junction end is altered; a read error may explain this. The V call is TRBV5-1, the J call TRBJ1-2; the D gene is possibly TRBD1 (5 bases). Germline CDR1 is SGHRS and CDR2 is YFSETQ. The CDR3 runs 17 residues. CDR3 residues: CVSSLNWGSLSNYGYTF. CDR3 sequence (DNA): TGCGTCAGCAGCTTGAACTGGGGCTCTTTATCTAACTATGGCTACACCTTC.

This chain connects TRBV5-1 to TRBJ1-6; D is perhaps TRBD1 (5 bases). CDR1 and CDR2 from the germline V gene are SGHRS and YFSETQ. V lost 4 bases and J lost 7, with 12 bases in between. The CDR3 totals 14 residues. CDR3 DNA: TGCGCCAGCAGCCCTGACAGCTCCAATTCACCCCTCCACTTT. Residues: CASSPDSSNSPLHF.

This chain joins TRBV11-1 and TRBJ2-5; D not resolved. This CDR3 comprises 13 residues. V lost 3 bases, J lost 10 bases, and 15 bases lay in between. Germline CDR1 and CDR2: SGHAT and FQDESV (reference sequence). CDR3 DNA sequence: TGTGCCAGCAGCTTTCGTGACTCTTGGATCCAGTACTTC. Translation: CASSFRDSWIQYF. Using reference TRBV11-1 and TRBJ2-5 for the parts outside the CDR3, the full variable domain is EAEVAQSPRYKITEKSQAVAFWCDPISGHATLYWYRQILGQGPELLVQFQDESVVDDSQLPKDRFSAERLKGVDSTLKIQPAELGDSAMYLCASSFRDSWIQYFGPGTRLLVL.

The chain joins TRBV2 to TRBJ2-7, with 11 bases identical to TRBD1. Germline CDR1 SNHLY, CDR2 FYNNEI. The CDR3 length is 15 residues. The ends lost 7 bases at V and 1 base at J; junction bases unmatched: 6. CDR3 amino acids: CASKRDRGESYEQYF. CDR3 bases: TGTGCCAGCAAGCGGGACAGGGGGGAATCCTACGAGCAGTACTTC.

Written as DNA, the CDR3 is TGCGCCAGCAGCCAAGAACGGGAGGTGTACTTC. The encoded protein is CASSQEREVYF. The J gene is TRBJ2-7, the V gene TRBV4-1; TRBD2 aligns across 7 bases. Looked up from germline, CDR1 is MGHRA and CDR2 is YSYEKL. V lost 0 bases and J lost 12; bases outside the gene matches: 2. The CDR3 totals 11 residues.

This chain links TRBV27 with TRBJ2-7, with TRBD1 identical over 8 bases. Germline trimming cut 3 bases from V and 2 bases from J; bases unmatched to any gene: 3. The CDR3 runs 14 residues. The V gene's germline CDR1 is MNHEY and CDR2 SMNVEV (reference sequence). This CDR3 reads CASSLQTGAYEQYF. The CDR3 DNA is TGTGCCAGCAGTTTGCAGACAGGGGCCTACGAGCAGTACTTC.

Notes on this clone: Other DNA sequences within the sample encode an identical CDR3. The CDR3 DNA sequence: TGTGCCAGCAGTTTACTCGGGAATCAGCCCCAGCATTTT. It is translated as CASSLLGNQPQHF. The chain joins TRBV28 to TRBJ1-5; D ambiguous. Germline assignment: CDR1 MDHEN and CDR2 SYDVKM. The CDR3 has 13 residues. Trimming took 2 bases from V and 4 from J, leaving 6 bases between them.

This clone was recorded only once. The chain links TRBV5-3 to TRBJ2-3; 7 bases are a match to TRBD1. TRBV5-3 is an open reading frame, and its role is uncertain. V lost 5 bases and J lost 2; bases outside the gene matches: 5. The CDR3 totals 14 residues. The CDR3 region has the DNA TGTGCCAGAAGGCCGGGACAGCCCACAGATACGCAGTATTTT. Its protein product is CARRPGQPTDTQYF.

The table lists this clone with a few counts. The chain is built from TRBV29-1 and TRBJ1-1; 8 bases are a match to TRBD1. CDR3 length: 13 residues. Germline CDR1 is SQVTM and CDR2 is ANQGSEA. The J segment lost 1 base and the V segment lost 7 bases, leaving 5 bases of the junction unmatched. The CDR3 region is CSAAGTGNTEAFF. DNA for the CDR3: TGCAGCGCTGCGGGGACAGGGAACACTGAAGCTTTCTTT.

In nucleotides, the CDR3 is TGTGCCAGCAGCTTGGAATCGGGACTAGCGGGGGGCGGGGAGCTGTTTTTT. It yields the protein CASSLESGLAGGGELFF. The rearrangement joins TRBV5-4 to TRBJ2-2, with 15 bases identical to TRBD2. Germline loops: CDR1 SGHNT, CDR2 YYREEE (reference sequence). After removal of 0 bases from V and 7 bases from J, the junction contained 4 bases not matched to a gene. The CDR3 runs 17 residues.

In this sample, this clone turned up once. J is TRBJ1-1 and V is TRBV7-9; D gene unclear. CDR3 size: 14 residues. Germline CDR1 reads SEHNR; CDR2 reads FQNEAQ (reference sequence). Trimming took 0 bases from V and 4 from J, leaving 9 bases between them. In nucleotides, the CDR3 is TGTGCCAGCAGCTTAGCCCAGGAAGGCACTGAAGCTTTCTTT. Translation gives CASSLAQEGTEAFF.